This is a list of T cell receptor beta chains from one sample in a study of blood T cell repertoires in COVID-19. Method: immunoSEQ multiplex PCR; TCRdb's copy keeps in-frame clones and lacks some. The sample consists of 40,000 to 50,000 clones, just over 85% of them appearing once. Sample: peripheral blood. The receptor set was obtained from an older man with acute or convalescent COVID-19. Both conserved end residues are part of each CDR3. The D gene is left open where the match is weak. Clone sizes are given selectively: once, few, many, or a class where the clone is expanded.

TGTGCCAGCAGCCTCGGGACTTTCCGGGGACAGGGTACGCAGTATTTT	CASSLGTFRGQGTQYF	TRBJ2-3	TRBD1	NA	TRBV7-3
TGTGCCAGCAGTGAAACTGGGCAGTCAAATGAAAAACTGTTTTTT	CASSETGQSNEKLFF	TRBJ1-4	NA	once	TRBV6-1
TGCGCCAGCAGCCGGGGACAGGGTAATACTGAAGCTTTCTTT	CASSRGQGNTEAFF	TRBJ1-1	TRBD1	NA	TRBV5-1
TGTGCCAGCCCTGAGGCACATGAGCAGTTCTTC	CASPEAHEQFF	TRBJ2-1	NA	NA	TRBV11-2
TGTGCCAGCCGGAAGGTCGGAGCGGCGAACACTGAAGCTTTCTTT	CASRKVGAANTEAFF	TRBJ1-1	NA	NA	TRBV7-2
TGCAGCGTTGGGACAACGGATGAAAAACTGTTTTTT	CSVGTTDEKLFF	TRBJ1-4	NA	NA	TRBV29-1
TGTGCCAGCAGCCCCCTAGCGGGAGACTCCTACGAGCAGTACTTC	CASSPLAGDSYEQYF	TRBJ2-7	TRBD2	NA	TRBV7-9
TGTGCCAGCAGTTACATACCCCGGACTGGGGTGCAGTTCTTC	CASSYIPRTGVQFF	TRBJ2-1	NA	NA	TRBV2
TGTGCCAGTAGCCATAATTTGGGTTCAGGGGGCTCCACTGAAGCTTTCTTT	CASSHNLGSGGSTEAFF	TRBJ1-1	TRBD1	once	TRBV19
TGTGCCTGGAGCGGGTCTTATCTCTCTGGAAACACCATATATTTT	CAWSGSYLSGNTIYF	TRBJ1-3	NA	NA	TRBV30
TGTGCCAGCAGACCTCCACAGGGGCTGGGGGAAAAACTGTTTTTT	CASRPPQGLGEKLFF	TRBJ1-4	TRBD1	NA	TRBV6-5
TGTGCCAGCAGAGAGGCCTCGGAGGGAGTAGATACGCAGTATTTT	CASREASEGVDTQYF	TRBJ2-3	NA	NA	TRBV6-5
TGTGCCAGCAGTCCCCTCCCCGGGACAGATAATGAAAAACTGTTTTTT	CASSPLPGTDNEKLFF	TRBJ1-4	TRBD1	NA	TRBV28
TGTGCCAGCAGCGCCACAGGGTTTACTAACTATGGCTACACCTTC	CASSATGFTNYGYTF	TRBJ1-2	NA	NA	TRBV9
TGTGCCAGCAGTTCTACAGTGACAGATACGCAGTATTTT	CASSSTVTDTQYF	TRBJ2-3	NA	NA	TRBV28
TGTGCCAGCAGTCAACAGGGGGGGAACACTGAAGCTTTCTTT	CASSQQGGNTEAFF	TRBJ1-1	TRBD1	NA	TRBV27
TGCGCCAGCAGCCAAGATTTGGCTAGCGGGAGGGGTGAGCAGTTCTTC	CASSQDLASGRGEQFF	TRBJ2-1	TRBD2	NA	TRBV4-1
TGTGCCAGCTCACCAGAGCAAGTAAATTGGGCTTTCTTT	CASSPEQVNWAFF	TRBJ1-1	NA	NA	TRBV18
TGTGCCAGTAGTATAGTAGGCGGTAGCAATCAGCCCCAGCATTTT	CASSIVGGSNQPQHF	TRBJ1-5	NA	NA	TRBV19
TGTGCCTGGAGTCCCCCAGGGGAAGCTTTCTTT	CAWSPPGEAFF	TRBJ1-1	NA	NA	TRBV30
TGCGCCAGCAGCTTGTGGGGCGCAGAGACCCAGTACTTC	CASSLWGAETQYF	TRBJ2-5	NA	few	TRBV5-1
TGTGCCAGCTCACCATTGGACAGTTCCTACGAGCAGTACTTC	CASSPLDSSYEQYF	TRBJ2-7	NA	NA	TRBV18
TGTGCCATCAGTGGTGGAGGGGACAGGTCAAACTACAATGAGCAGTTCTTC	CAISGGGDRSNYNEQFF	TRBJ2-1	TRBD1	NA	TRBV10-3
TGTGCCAGCAGCTCCCACCCCGGGACTCTTAATCAGCCCCAGCATTTT	CASSSHPGTLNQPQHF	TRBJ1-5	NA	NA	TRBV7-2
TGTGCCTGGAGTGGACAGACTGAAGCTTTCTTT	CAWSGQTEAFF	TRBJ1-1	NA	NA	TRBV30
TGTGCCAGCAGCAACGGGGTAGGCACAGATACGCAGTATTTT	CASSNGVGTDTQYF	TRBJ2-3	NA	NA	TRBV6-5
TGTGCCAGCAGTGACTCGAGGGCTAGCAAGAGCAATCAGCCCCAGCATTTT	CASSDSRASKSNQPQHF	TRBJ1-5	NA	NA	TRBV6-4
TGTGCCAGCAGCTTACAACAGGGATCGGGCGAGCAGTACTTC	CASSLQQGSGEQYF	TRBJ2-7	NA	NA	TRBV7-9
TGTGCCAGCAGCTGGGGAGGGGCTAGCGGGAACAATGAGCAGTTCTTC	CASSWGGASGNNEQFF	TRBJ2-1	TRBD2	NA	TRBV5-4
TGTGCTTCGGGGGGAAACACCATATATTTT	CASGGNTIYF	TRBJ1-3	NA	NA	TRBV30
TGTGCCAGCAGCGTCGGGGGGGCCGGGGATACGCAGTATTTT	CASSVGGAGDTQYF	TRBJ2-3	TRBD2	NA	TRBV11-3
TGTGCCAGCAAACGGTCACGAACTAATGAAAAACTGTTTTTT	CASKRSRTNEKLFF	TRBJ1-4	NA	NA	TRBV28
TGTGCCAGCAGTTACTCGAAGGACAGGGGCTACGAGCAGTACTTC	CASSYSKDRGYEQYF	TRBJ2-7	TRBD1	NA	TRBV6-5
TGTGCCAGCAGCCCTGCACAGGGGGCGCATGGCTACACCTTC	CASSPAQGAHGYTF	TRBJ1-2	TRBD1	NA	TRBV3-1/TRBV3-2
TGCGCCAGCAGCTGGGGAGGACAGGCGAGTGAAGCTTTCTTT	CASSWGGQASEAFF	TRBJ1-1	TRBD1	NA	TRBV5-1
TGTGCCAGCAGTGGAGATTCAGCGGGCTACACCTTC	CASSGDSAGYTF	TRBJ1-2	NA	once	TRBV2
TGTGCCAGCAGTACAAACACTGAAGCTTTCTTT	CASSTNTEAFF	TRBJ1-1	NA	NA	TRBV27
TGCGCCAGCAGCCCCAATTCCCCAGATACGCAGTATTTT	CASSPNSPDTQYF	TRBJ2-3	NA	many	TRBV5-1
TGTGCCAGCAGCTTAGGGCCTAGCGGGGGGGGAGGACATAGGCAGTATTTT	CASSLGPSGGGGHRQYF	TRBJ2-3	TRBD2	NA	TRBV7-2
TGTGCCAGCAGGGGCCGTACTGAAGCTTTCTTT	CASRGRTEAFF	TRBJ1-1	NA	NA	TRBV7-9
TGTGCCAGCAGTTCCTCCGGGAGTAACTATGGCTACACCTTC	CASSSSGSNYGYTF	TRBJ1-2	NA	NA	TRBV27
TGTGCCAGTAACACAGGAGACTCCTATAATTCACCCCTCCACTTT	CASNTGDSYNSPLHF	TRBJ1-6	NA	NA	TRBV19
TGTGCCAGCAGTGCGCCGGGGACATCGGGACTGTTTTTT	CASSAPGTSGLFF	TRBJ1-4	NA	NA	TRBV28
TGCAGCGCCGTTACCGGGACTAGAGACGAGCAGTACTTC	CSAVTGTRDEQYF	TRBJ2-7	TRBD2	NA	TRBV29-1
TGTGCCAGCAGTCCATCCGAAGCAAAAGATACGCAGTATTTT	CASSPSEAKDTQYF	TRBJ2-3	NA	NA	TRBV2